This TCR beta chain was recorded in a study of T cells in Graves' hyperthyroidism and ophthalmopathy. There are many counts of this clonotype. The CDR3 covers 15 residues. CDR1 and CDR2 from the germline V gene are SEHNR and FQNEAQ (reference sequence). V dropped 0 bases and J dropped 4 bases, with 12 bases sitting between them. TCR beta CDR3 region amplification was performed from RNA transcripts. TCR CDR3 underwent first-round RT-PCR with the HTBI primer set. TCRdb reprocessed the multiplex PCR reads with MiXCR, giving one entry per CDR3 protein. The repertoire holds about 760,000 distinct CDR3 sequences, with around 40% as singletons.

The sequencing input was blood. The sequence was collected from a woman in her thirties or forties with Graves' hyperthyroidism. V usage is TRBV7-9 and J usage is TRBJ1-2, with D possibly matching TRBD1 (5 bases). The CDR3 bases are TGTGCCAGCAGCTTAGCGACGCGGGGCCCCTATGGCTACACCTTC. Amino acids: CASSLATRGPYGYTF. Full variable domain (missing parts from reference TRBV7-9 and TRBJ1-2): DTGVSQNPRHKITKRGQNVTFRCDPISEHNRLYWYRQTLGQGPEFLTYFQNEAQLEKSRLLSDRFSAERPKGSFSTLEIQRTEQGDSAMYLCASSLATRGPYGYTFGSGTRLTVV.